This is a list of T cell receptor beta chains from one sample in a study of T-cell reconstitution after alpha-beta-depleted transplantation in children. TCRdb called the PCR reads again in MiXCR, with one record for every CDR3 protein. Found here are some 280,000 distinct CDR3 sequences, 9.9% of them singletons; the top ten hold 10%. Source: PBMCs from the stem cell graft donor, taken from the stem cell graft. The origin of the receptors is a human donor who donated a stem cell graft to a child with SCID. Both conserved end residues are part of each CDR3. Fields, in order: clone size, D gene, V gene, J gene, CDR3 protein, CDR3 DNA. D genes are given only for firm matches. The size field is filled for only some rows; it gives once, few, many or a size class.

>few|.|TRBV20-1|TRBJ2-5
CSGTILETQYF
TGCAGTGGGACGATCCTCGAGACCCAGTACTTC
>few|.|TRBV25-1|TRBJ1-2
CASSEAGRPGSYGGYTF
TGTGCCAGCAGTGAAGCGGGTCGACCGGGGTCGTACGGTGGCTACACCTTC
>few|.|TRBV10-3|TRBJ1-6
CAISADGQSNSPLHF
TGTGCCATCAGTGCGGATGGACAGTCTAATTCACCCCTCCACTTT
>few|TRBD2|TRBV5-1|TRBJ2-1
CASSTGAGGSFVNEQFF
TGCGCCAGCAGCACGGGAGCGGGGGGTTCCTTTGTTAATGAGCAGTTCTTC
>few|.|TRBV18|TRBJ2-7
CASSPPSSSPYEQYF
TGTGCCAGCTCACCACCGTCTAGCAGCCCCTACGAGCAGTACTTC
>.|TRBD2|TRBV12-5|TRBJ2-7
CASGPSEGTKYEQYF
TGTGCTAGTGGTCCCTCCGAGGGGACTAAATACGAGCAGTACTTC
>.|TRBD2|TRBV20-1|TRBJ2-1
CCARASPAGSWGDEQFF
TGCTGTGCTAGAGCTTCTCCAGCGGGGTCATGGGGGGATGAGCAGTTCTTC
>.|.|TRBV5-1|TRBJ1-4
CASRDTNEKLFF
TGCGCCAGCAGGGATACTAATGAAAAACTGTTTTTT
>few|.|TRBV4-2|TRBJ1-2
CASNQDSGQYGYTF
TGTGCCAGCAACCAAGATTCAGGCCAATATGGCTACACCTTC
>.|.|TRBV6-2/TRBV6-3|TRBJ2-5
CASSLGQAGTQYF
TGTGCCAGCAGTTTGGGACAAGCGGGGACCCAGTACTTC
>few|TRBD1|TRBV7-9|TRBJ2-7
CASSLLMGDSSYEQYF
TGTGCCAGCAGCTTATTGATGGGGGACAGCTCCTACGAGCAGTACTTC
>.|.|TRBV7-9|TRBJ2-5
CASSLLRNSEETQYF
TGTGCCAGCAGCTTATTACGAAACAGCGAAGAGACCCAGTACTTC
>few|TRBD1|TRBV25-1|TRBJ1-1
CASRRPGTDTEAFF
TGTGCCAGCAGAAGACCCGGGACAGACACTGAAGCTTTCTTT
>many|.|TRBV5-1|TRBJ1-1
CASSAMGTEAFF
TGCGCCAGCAGCGCAATGGGCACTGAAGCTTTCTTT
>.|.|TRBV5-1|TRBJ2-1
CASSSVAGAAYNEQFF
TGCGCCAGCAGCTCGGTGGCGGGGGCCGCTTACAATGAGCAGTTCTTC
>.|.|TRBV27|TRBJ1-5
CASWGSNQPQHF
TGTGCCAGCTGGGGAAGCAATCAGCCCCAGCATTTT
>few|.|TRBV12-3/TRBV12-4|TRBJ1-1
CASRVDDWTEAFF
TGTGCCAGCAGAGTGGACGACTGGACTGAAGCTTTCTTT
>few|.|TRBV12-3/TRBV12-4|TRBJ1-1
CASSFVGANTEAFF
TGTGCCAGCAGTTTTGTAGGTGCGAACACTGAAGCTTTCTTT
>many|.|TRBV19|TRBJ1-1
CASSVRQPLSNTEAFF
TGTGCCAGTAGCGTTAGACAGCCTCTATCGAACACTGAAGCTTTCTTT
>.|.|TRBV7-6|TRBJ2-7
CASSLNSQITYEQYF
TGTGCCAGCAGCTTAAACAGCCAAATCACCTACGAGCAGTACTTC
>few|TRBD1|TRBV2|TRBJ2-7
CASSEDETGTGTYEQYF
TGTGCCAGCAGTGAAGACGAGACCGGGACAGGGACTTACGAGCAGTACTTC
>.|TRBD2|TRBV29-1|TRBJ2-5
CSVFWGGEGDWTGSSSETQYF
TGCAGCGTTTTTTGGGGAGGGGAGGGTGACTGGACCGGGTCCTCGTCGGAGACCCAGTACTTC
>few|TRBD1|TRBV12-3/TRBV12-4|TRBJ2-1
CASSLTTTGALNEQFF
TGTGCCAGCAGTTTAACAACGACAGGGGCTCTCAATGAGCAGTTCTTC
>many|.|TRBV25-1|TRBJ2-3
CASSEWSGPSTDTQYF
TGTGCCAGCAGTGAATGGAGCGGGCCCAGCACAGATACGCAGTATTTT
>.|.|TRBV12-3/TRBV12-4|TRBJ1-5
CASTVGVNQPQHF
TGTGCCAGCACGGTTGGGGTAAATCAGCCCCAGCATTTT
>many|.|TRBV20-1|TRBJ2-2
CSATAAWGGELFF
TGCAGTGCAACCGCCGCGTGGGGCGGGGAGCTGTTTTTT
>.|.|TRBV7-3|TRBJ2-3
CASSSAASDTQYF
TGTGCCAGCAGCTCAGCCGCTTCCGATACGCAGTATTTT
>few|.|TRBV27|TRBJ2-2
CASNTRWDSKNTGELFF
TGTGCCAGCAACACCCGATGGGACTCAAAGAACACCGGGGAGCTGTTTTTT
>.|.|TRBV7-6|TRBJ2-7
CASSLGDKFYEQYF
TGTGCCAGCAGCTTAGGAGACAAGTTCTACGAGCAGTACTTC
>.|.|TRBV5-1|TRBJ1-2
CASSGFGVRNGYTF
TGCGCCAGCAGCGGCTTCGGGGTGCGAAATGGCTACACCTTC
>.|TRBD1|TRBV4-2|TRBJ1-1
CASSQDRTGWNTEAFF
TGTGCCAGCAGCCAAGATCGGACAGGGTGGAACACTGAAGCTTTCTTT
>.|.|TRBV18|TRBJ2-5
CASSPDALVETQYF
TGTGCCAGCTCACCGGACGCACTGGTCGAGACCCAGTACTTC
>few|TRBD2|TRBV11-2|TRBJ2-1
CASSKQAPGLAERGEQFF
TGTGCCAGCAGCAAACAGGCGCCGGGACTAGCGGAGAGGGGTGAGCAGTTCTTC
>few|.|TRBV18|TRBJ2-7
CASSPRWSEQYF
TGTGCCAGCTCACCTAGATGGAGCGAGCAGTACTTC
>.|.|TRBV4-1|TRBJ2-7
CASSPEKGVRYEQYF
TGCGCCAGCAGCCCCGAGAAGGGAGTGAGATACGAGCAGTACTTC
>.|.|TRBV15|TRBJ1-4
CATSRAGSGYEKLFF
TGTGCCACCAGCAGAGCAGGGAGTGGGTATGAAAAACTGTTTTTT
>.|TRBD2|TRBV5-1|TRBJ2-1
CASSLESGTFNEQFF
TGCGCCAGCAGCTTGGAGAGCGGGACCTTCAATGAGCAGTTCTTC
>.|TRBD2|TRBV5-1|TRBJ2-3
CASNFMASGGTDTQYF
TGCGCCAGCAACTTCATGGCTAGCGGGGGAACAGATACGCAGTATTTT
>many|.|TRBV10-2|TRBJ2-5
CASRDGQETQYF
TGCGCCAGCAGGGACGGGCAAGAGACCCAGTACTTC
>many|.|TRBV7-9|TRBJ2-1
CASSLHPEDNEQFF
TGTGCCAGCAGCCTCCACCCGGAGGACAATGAGCAGTTCTTC
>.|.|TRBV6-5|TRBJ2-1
CASSYSPTSSNEQFF
TGTGCCAGCAGTTACTCCCCGACTAGTAGCAATGAGCAGTTCTTC
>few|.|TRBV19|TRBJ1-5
CASSTSWVLSNQPQHF
TGTGCCAGTAGTACCTCATGGGTGTTAAGCAATCAGCCCCAGCATTTT